This T cell receptor beta chain is drawn from a study of beta chain features in type 1 diabetes (dated by TCRdb to 2016 to 2019). With respect to the entire study: Patients and healthy donors did not differ in mean age, gender distribution, total cell number or subset yield. A total of 107,917,701 sorted cells were examined across all samples, and a strong correlation was observed between cell number per subset and RNA yield. The study compared TCRB repertoires of sorted circulating CD4+ T cell subsets between recently diagnosed type 1 diabetes patients and matched healthy donors. Naive and central memory subsets were obtained from all 28 donors, but regulatory and stem cell-like memory subsets were isolated from only 8 patients and roughly eight healthy donors.

From each donor, a single peripheral blood sample of around 0.12 L on average was drawn into heparinised tubes. Naive, central memory, regulatory and stem cell-like memory CD4+ T cells were sorted on a BD FACSAria II using a panel including CD45RO, CCR7, CD25, CD127, CD95 and CD27. Purity was above 95% for every sorted population. Right away, PBMCs were isolated by Lymphoprep density gradient centrifugation and were stained directly, with no culture step. Samples were stained and sorted in pairs, with one healthy donor and one patient per experiment, so that batch effects were minimized. About this clone itself: What this receptor recognizes is not known. There are no base qualities to consult, and no much larger clone falls within one base.

Points the paper makes about the study in general: In all four CD4+ subsets, TCRB CDR3 length was moderately but significantly shorter in type 1 diabetes patients. PCR might favor shorter templates, but patient and control samples were amplified and corrected together, so any skew would affect both groups equally. Naive, central memory and regulatory TCRB repertoires appeared more similar among patients than among healthy donors. Fewer insertions and more nucleotide deletions at VDJ recombination sites were observed in patients with type 1 diabetes, implying thymic rearrangement abnormalities. Because the HLA sub-analyses included only small numbers of individuals, any influence of HLA type on TCRB rearrangement was left unresolved. Because cDNA rather than genomic DNA was sequenced, highly expressing activated cells could have been over-represented, although no difference in activation and CD3 levels was found between groups.

CDR1 is given as DFQATT and CDR2 as SNEGSKA, both from the germline V gene (reference sequence). From cysteine to phenylalanine, the CDR3 is 11 amino acids long. The sequence is cut down to CDR3 DNA, 33 bases in frame from base 1. V is pared back by 0 bases and J by 7 bases, with 6 bases lying between the germline termini. All of the isolated RNA was reverse transcribed with the High Capacity cDNA Reverse Transcription Kit, so expressed TCRB transcripts were sequenced. Naive, central memory and regulatory T cell samples underwent deep immunoSEQ sequencing, averaging around 4 million total reads per sample. Sorted cells were lysed in RLT buffer, and RNA was extracted using DNase-treated RNeasy Micro or Mini kits according to cell number. Each cell subset was processed separately to prevent cross-contamination, with patient and healthy donor samples processed together. The immunoSEQ multiplex PCR was used to amplify TCRB sequences from cDNA, yielding 87-bp fragments that span the CDR3 region. Amplicons were sequenced on the Illumina HiSeq platform. The authors processed their data as follows. Synthetic template baselines were used to correct PCR bias computationally, reads within Hamming distance 2 were collapsed together, and singletons that could not be merged were discarded. Reads were aligned to IMGT to assign V, D and J genes, CDR3 length, and insertions or deletions at six rearrangement sites. Within each subset, clonotype counts were normalized to sorted cell number, and only after that were true diversity and Gini coefficients computed with the tcR R package. The overlap coefficient, calculated on TCRB nucleotide sequences, was used to measure repertoire sharing. Out-of-frame TCRB sequences from naive cells were analyzed to stand in for the pre-selection repertoire. TCRdb carries this immuneACCESS record with in-frame sequences only. Its versions omit some clonotypes, under half of them owing to an unresolved V gene in the studies checked, with the rest unexplained. V, J and clone size were drawn from that table, and D and trimming were deduced from the DNA. The sample table lists 600,000 or so clones, over 11% of them with a count of one. The ten largest clones take up 0.03% to 0.045% of the sample.

The receptor was isolated from a man aged 18 to 29 with type 1 diabetes. Recombination joined TRBV20-1 with TRBJ1-1; the D gene cannot be resolved reliably. The sequenced sample consisted of naive CD4+ T cells from blood. In the paper's terms, the cell subset or site label means: true naive CD4+ T cells. In nucleotide form, the sequence is TGCAGTGCTAGAGATGTGATTGAAGCTTTCTTT. It is translated as CSARDVIEAFF.